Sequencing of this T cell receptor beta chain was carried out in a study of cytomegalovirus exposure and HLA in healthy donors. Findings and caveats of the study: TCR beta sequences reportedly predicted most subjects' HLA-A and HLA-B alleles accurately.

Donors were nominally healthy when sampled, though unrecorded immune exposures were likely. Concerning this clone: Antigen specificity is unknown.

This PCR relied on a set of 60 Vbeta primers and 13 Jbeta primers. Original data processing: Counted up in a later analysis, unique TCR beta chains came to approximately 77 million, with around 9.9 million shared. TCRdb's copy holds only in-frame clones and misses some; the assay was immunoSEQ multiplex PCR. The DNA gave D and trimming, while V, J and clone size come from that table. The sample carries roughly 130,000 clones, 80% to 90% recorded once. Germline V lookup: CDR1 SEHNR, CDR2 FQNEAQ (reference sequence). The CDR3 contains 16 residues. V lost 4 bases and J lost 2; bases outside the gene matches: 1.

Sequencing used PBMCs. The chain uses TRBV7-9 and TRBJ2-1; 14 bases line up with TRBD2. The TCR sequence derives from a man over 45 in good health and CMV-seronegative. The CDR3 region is CASSWTSGGTYNEQFF. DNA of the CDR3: TGTGCCAGCAGCTGGACTAGCGGGGGGACCTACAATGAGCAGTTCTTC.